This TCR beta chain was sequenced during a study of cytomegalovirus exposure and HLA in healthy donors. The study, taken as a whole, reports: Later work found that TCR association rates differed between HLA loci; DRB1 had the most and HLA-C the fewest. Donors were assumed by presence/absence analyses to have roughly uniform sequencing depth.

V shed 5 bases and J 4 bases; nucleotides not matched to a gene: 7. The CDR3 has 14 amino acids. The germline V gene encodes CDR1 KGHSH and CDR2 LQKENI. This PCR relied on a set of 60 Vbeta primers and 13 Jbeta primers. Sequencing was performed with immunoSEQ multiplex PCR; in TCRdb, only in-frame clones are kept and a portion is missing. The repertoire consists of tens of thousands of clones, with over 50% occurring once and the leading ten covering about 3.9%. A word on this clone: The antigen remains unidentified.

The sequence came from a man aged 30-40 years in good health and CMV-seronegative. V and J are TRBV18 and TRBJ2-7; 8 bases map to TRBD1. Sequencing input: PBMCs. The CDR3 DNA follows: TGTGCCAGCTCAGGTGGACAGGGAAATTACGAGCAGTACTTC. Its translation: CASSGGQGNYEQYF.